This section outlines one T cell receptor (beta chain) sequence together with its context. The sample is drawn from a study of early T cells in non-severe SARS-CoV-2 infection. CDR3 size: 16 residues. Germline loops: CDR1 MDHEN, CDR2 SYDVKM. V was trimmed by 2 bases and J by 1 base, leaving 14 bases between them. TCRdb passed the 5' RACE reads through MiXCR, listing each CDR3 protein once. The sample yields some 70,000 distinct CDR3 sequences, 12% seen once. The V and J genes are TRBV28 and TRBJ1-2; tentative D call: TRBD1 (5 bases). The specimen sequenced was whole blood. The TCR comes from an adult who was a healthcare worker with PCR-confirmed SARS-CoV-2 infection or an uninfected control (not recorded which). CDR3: CASSLGGAGVNYGYTF. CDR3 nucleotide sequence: TGTGCCAGCAGTTTAGGAGGGGCCGGGGTTAACTATGGCTACACCTTC.